Included here is one T cell receptor (beta chain) sequence, with context. Its antigen is unidentified. The data are from a study of cytotoxic CD8 clonotypes in ibrutinib-treated CLL. Clones were sequenced by immunoSEQ multiplex PCR, and TCRdb holds only the in-frame ones, with some missing. The profile shows about 140,000 clones, under 95% of them singletons. Notes on the study in general: Researchers report that baseline clonality outpaced age-matched healthy donors and tracked circulating CD8+ T-cell counts. Sustained-remission patients were sampled at different times than progressing patients were. Public clonotypes were uncommon and contracted or stayed stable on treatment.

TCR beta libraries used roughly 2 micrograms of DNA from cryopreserved PBMCs. The CDR3 consists of 14 residues. The germline CDR1 and CDR2 sequences are MNHNS and SASEGT. V was pared by 8 bases and J by 1 base, with 3 bases of the junction left unmatched. The V call is TRBV6-1, the J call TRBJ2-3; 10 bases are a match to TRBD1. Sequencing was performed on PBMCs, taken after 12 months of ibrutinib treatment. The receptor was derived from a human donor with chronic lymphocytic leukemia. The CDR3 region has the DNA TGTGCCAGCGGGGACAGGGGCCGCACAGATACGCAGTATTTT. It codes for CASGDRGRTDTQYF.